What follows is one T cell receptor beta chain and its context. Its antigen is unknown. The sample contains more than one DNA sequence encoding this CDR3. Survey level resolution was used for TCRB sequencing. Sequencing was performed with immunoSEQ multiplex PCR; in TCRdb, only in-frame clones are kept and a portion is missing. The repertoire includes over 14,000 clones, just under 85% of them detected once, and roughly 0.27% sits in the top ten. The CDR3 contains 14 residues. CDR1 is MNHEY and CDR2 is SVGAGI in the germline V gene. V was shortened by 6 bases and J by 7 bases, with 15 bases between the two germline ends. Stated time point: 2014-2015 season, pre-vaccination. The data stem from a study of follicular helper T cells after annual influenza vaccination. Background on the study: For some subjects, blood spans the 2013-2014, 2014-2015 and 2015-2016 annual vaccinations. Study conclusions and caveats: ICOS+CD38+ cTfh clonality change tracked circulating plasmablast frequency change.

This specimen consisted of CXCR5- memory CD4+ T cells sorted from blood, obtained on the day of influenza vaccination. This chain connects TRBV6-5 to TRBJ1-4; TRBD1 might be the D (6 bases). The sequence was collected from an adult who received the influenza vaccine. The CDR3 nucleotides read TGTGCCAGCAGATTGGGGGGGGCCGGTGAAAAACTGTTTTTT. This translates into CASRLGGAGEKLFF.